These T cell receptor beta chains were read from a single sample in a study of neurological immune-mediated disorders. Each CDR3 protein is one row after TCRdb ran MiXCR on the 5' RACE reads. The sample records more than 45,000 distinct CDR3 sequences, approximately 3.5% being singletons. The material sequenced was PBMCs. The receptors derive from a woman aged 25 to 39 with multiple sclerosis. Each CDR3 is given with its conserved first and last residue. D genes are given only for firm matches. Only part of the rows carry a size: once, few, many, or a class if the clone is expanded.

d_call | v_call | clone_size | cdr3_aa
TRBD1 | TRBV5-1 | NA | CASSSDARGSTGELFF
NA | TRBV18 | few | CASSTGSGIAKNIQYF
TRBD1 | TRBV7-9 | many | CASSSTGAPANYGYTF
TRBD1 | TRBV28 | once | CASLDRGNTGELFF
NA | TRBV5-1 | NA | CASLGASKKIQYF
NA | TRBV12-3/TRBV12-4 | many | CASSQNRIGDEAFF
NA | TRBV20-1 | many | CSARDQNGRPGNTIYF
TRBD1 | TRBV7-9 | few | CASHAGGGSPLNF
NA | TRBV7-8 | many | CASSLGQGLNQPQHF
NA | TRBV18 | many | CASSPLAGVVDTEAFF
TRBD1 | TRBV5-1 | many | CASARDSYTGELFF
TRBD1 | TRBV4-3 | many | CASSLTGSSYEQYF
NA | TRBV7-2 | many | CASSLLGGARTDTQYF
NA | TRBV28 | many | CASRGGAGQPQHF
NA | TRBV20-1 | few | CSALRPVPSPQRAISYEQYF
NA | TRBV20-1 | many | CSARGEGARETQYF
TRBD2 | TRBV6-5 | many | CASSSRGDEQFF
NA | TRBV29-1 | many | CSVDGRTDTQYF
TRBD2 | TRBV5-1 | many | CASSQGTSGGYNEQFF
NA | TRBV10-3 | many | CAISAPGNYEQYF
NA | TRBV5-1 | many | CASSLLILRGPNTEAFF
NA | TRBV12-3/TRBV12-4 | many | CASSLFSNEQFF
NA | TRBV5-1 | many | CARTTAKTMNTEAFF
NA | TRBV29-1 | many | CSTRTDSYNEQFF
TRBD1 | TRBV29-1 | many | CSAGTGDYNEQFF
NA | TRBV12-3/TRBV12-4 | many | CASSLRFGYTF
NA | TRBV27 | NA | CASSLSRGNPEAFF
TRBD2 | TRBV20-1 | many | CSARQLAGSETQYF
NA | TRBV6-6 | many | CASRDVGGGNIQYF
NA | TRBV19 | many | CASSISIDGYTF
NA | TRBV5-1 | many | CASSLGQNYGYTF
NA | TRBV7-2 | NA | CASNSPHQSSYEQYF
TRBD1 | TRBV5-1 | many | CASSLLISGQGGADTQYF
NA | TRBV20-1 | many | CSALGGNTDTQYF
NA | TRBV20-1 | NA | CSARGGKLNYGYTF
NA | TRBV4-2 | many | CASSSSGQGDTQYF
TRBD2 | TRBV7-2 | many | CASQTSGRLYEQFF
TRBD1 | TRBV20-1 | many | CSARRQGERGGYTF
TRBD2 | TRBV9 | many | CASSGGLAGVQFF
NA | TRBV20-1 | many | CSARDRTRGGNQPQHF
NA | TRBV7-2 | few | CASSFGSVENIQYF
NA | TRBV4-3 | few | CASSQDGLSPLHF
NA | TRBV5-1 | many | CASRGSGGPNTEAFF
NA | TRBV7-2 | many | CASSLVRKNTEAFF
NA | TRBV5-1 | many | CASSPKDLTGELFF
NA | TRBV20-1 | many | CSARTGLNEKLFF
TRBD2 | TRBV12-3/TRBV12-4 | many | CASTLRTSGGASLSNEQFF
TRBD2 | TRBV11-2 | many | CASSFLSGGLTDTQYF
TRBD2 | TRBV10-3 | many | CAISEREGSGGPNTGELFF
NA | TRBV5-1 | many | CASSLDRMNTEAFF
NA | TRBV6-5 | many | CASSYSMQGGDQDTEAFF
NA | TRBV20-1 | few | CSARTPNTGELFF
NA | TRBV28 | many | CASTEPQMLGGLSKLFF
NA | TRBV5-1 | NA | CASSLGIVVGEEQYF
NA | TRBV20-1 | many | CSATKPMGRPTDTQYF